A selection of T cell receptor beta chains follows, all from one sample in a study of T cell responses to AZD1222 COVID-19 vaccine. The protocol was immunoSEQ multiplex PCR, while the TCRdb copy is restricted to in-frame clones and leaves out a portion. The sample consists of 140,000 to 150,000 clones, 70% to 90% of them appearing once. The specimen was peripheral blood, collected on day 0 of AZD1222 vaccination. The origin of the receptors is an adult in good health. Both conserved end residues are part of each CDR3. The D gene is left open where the match is weak. The listing skips clone size in some rows; elsewhere it reads once, few, many or a size class.

clone_size d_call j_call v_call cdr3_nt cdr3_aa
. TRBD2 TRBJ2-5 TRBV6-5 TGTGCCAGCACGGGGGGATGGTGGCAAGAGACCCAGTACTTC CASTGGWWQETQYF
. . TRBJ2-7 TRBV27 TGTGCCAGCAGTTTATCAAGTAGCTGGGAGAGCTCCTACGAGCAGTACTTC CASSLSSSWESSYEQYF
. . TRBJ1-3 TRBV19 TGTGCCAGTAGGAAGGGCTCTGGAAACACCATATATTTT CASRKGSGNTIYF
. TRBD1 TRBJ2-7 TRBV4-1 TGCGCCAGCAGCCAAGATCGGACAGGGAGGAACAACGAGCAGTACTTC CASSQDRTGRNNEQYF
. TRBD1 TRBJ1-4 TRBV28 TGTGCCAGCAGTGTACTACAGGGGGGTTGGGAAAAACTGTTTTTT CASSVLQGGWEKLFF
once TRBD1 TRBJ1-4 TRBV24-1 TGTGCCACCTCTCCAGGGGGCGCGGGGGAAAAACTGTTTTTT CATSPGGAGEKLFF
once . TRBJ2-5 TRBV7-9 TGTGCCAGCAGCCTCGGGGCACTCGAGACCCAGTACTTC CASSLGALETQYF
. . TRBJ2-6 TRBV10-3 TGTGCCATCAGTGAATTTGCAGGGGCTGGGGCCAACGTCCTGACTTTC CAISEFAGAGANVLTF
once . TRBJ2-7 TRBV7-9 TGTGCCAGCAGCTCCGACATCTACGAGCAGTACTTC CASSSDIYEQYF
. TRBD1 TRBJ2-7 TRBV6-5 TGTGCCAGCAGTAGACCGGGACAGGAGAGATACGAGCAGTACTTC CASSRPGQERYEQYF
. TRBD2 TRBJ2-7 TRBV6-5 TGTGCCAGCAGCCAACTAGCGGGGCCCTACGAGCAGTACTTC CASSQLAGPYEQYF
. . TRBJ1-1 TRBV30 TGTGCTTCCAGGCCCCGCGGGGAAGCTTTCTTT CASRPRGEAFF
. . TRBJ1-2 TRBV30 TGTGCCTGTCAGAACCGGGGCCCTACATTGCTAGGCTACACCTTC CACQNRGPTLLGYTF
. TRBD1 TRBJ1-2 TRBV3-1/TRBV3-2 TGTGCCAGCAGCCAACAGGGGGGGTACTATGGCTACACCTTC CASSQQGGYYGYTF
. TRBD1 TRBJ1-1 TRBV6-2/TRBV6-3 TGTGCCAGCAGTTACTCGAAACAGGGGGCGAACACTGAAGCTTTCTTT CASSYSKQGANTEAFF
. . TRBJ2-5 TRBV7-2 TGTGCCAGCAGCGCAGGGACCGGGCCAGAGACCCAGTACTTC CASSAGTGPETQYF
. . TRBJ2-7 TRBV2 TGTGCCAGCAGTATTGACCGGACCGGGAGCTCCTACGAGCAGTACTTC CASSIDRTGSSYEQYF
. . TRBJ1-5 TRBV6-1 TGTGCCAGCAGTGAAGTGTCAGCTTATAGCAATCAGCCCCAGCATTTT CASSEVSAYSNQPQHF
. . TRBJ2-6 TRBV2 TGTGCCAGCAGTGACATTGGGGCCAACGTCCTGACTTTC CASSDIGANVLTF
. . TRBJ1-5 TRBV6-1 TGTGCCAGCAGTGAAGCGCAGGGCCAGCCCCAGCATTTT CASSEAQGQPQHF
. . TRBJ1-4 TRBV4-1 TGCGCCAGCAGCCAACTGCAGGAGAGTAATGAAAAACTGTTTTTT CASSQLQESNEKLFF
. TRBD1 TRBJ1-5 TRBV5-4 TGTGCCAGCAGTTATGACAGGGCCATGGGGCAGCCCCAGCATTTT CASSYDRAMGQPQHF
. TRBD1 TRBJ1-5 TRBV18 TGTGCCAGCTCAGCGGACAGGGGAGTGGGTCAGCCCCAGCATTTT CASSADRGVGQPQHF
. TRBD1 TRBJ2-1 TRBV4-2 TGTGCCAGCAGCCCGCGTGTTGGGCAGGGGGTTATAGGTGAGCAGTTCTTC CASSPRVGQGVIGEQFF
. . TRBJ1-2 TRBV19 TGTGCCAGTAGTACCCAACAGGCTAACTATGGCTACACCTTC CASSTQQANYGYTF
. . TRBJ1-3 TRBV6-5 TGTGCCAGCAGTTTCCAGAGCTCGAGCTCTGGAAACACCATATATTTT CASSFQSSSSGNTIYF
. . TRBJ1-5 TRBV6-6 TGTGCCAGCAGTTACGATCGAAACAATCAGCCCCAGCATTTT CASSYDRNNQPQHF
. . TRBJ1-2 TRBV12-3/TRBV12-4 TGTGCCAGCAGCCACAGTAACATGGGAGGCTACACCTTC CASSHSNMGGYTF
. . TRBJ1-4 TRBV10-3 TGTGCCATCAGTGGCCCCCCCCGCGGGGATAATGAAAAACTGTTTTTT CAISGPPRGDNEKLFF
. . TRBJ1-4 TRBV7-6 TGTGCCAGCAGTCGAACAGGAGGGATTAATGAAAAACTGTTTTTT CASSRTGGINEKLFF
. TRBD1 TRBJ2-4 TRBV6-5 TGTGCCAGCAGTTCCGGGACAGGGGCGGACATTCAGTACTTC CASSSGTGADIQYF
. . TRBJ1-6 TRBV5-8 TGTGCCAGCAGCCCACCAGTAAGCAAGAATTCACCCCTCCACTTT CASSPPVSKNSPLHF
. . TRBJ2-7 TRBV5-8 TGTGCCAGCAGGTGGGGGGCCGGGAAATACGAGCAGTACTTC CASRWGAGKYEQYF
once . TRBJ1-1 TRBV7-2 TGTGCCAGCAGTCGCGACCCGGGCTACACTGAAGCTTTCTTT CASSRDPGYTEAFF
. . TRBJ2-1 TRBV5-4 TGTGCCAGCAGCGGATGGGCAAAGAGCTCCTACAATGAGCAGTTCTTC CASSGWAKSSYNEQFF
. TRBD1 TRBJ2-3 TRBV18 TGTGCCAGCTCACCGGGAAGGGGGCTCCGCACAGATACGCAGTATTTT CASSPGRGLRTDTQYF
. . TRBJ2-3 TRBV9 TGTGCCAGCAGCGTTGCAAGGGGTGGGATCGATACGCAGTATTTT CASSVARGGIDTQYF
. . TRBJ1-1 TRBV11-3 TGTGCCAGCAGCTTATCAGGGGTTGACACTGAAGCTTTCTTT CASSLSGVDTEAFF
. . TRBJ1-3 TRBV7-2 TGTGCCAGCAGCTTAGGGTTCCAGGGCACCATATATTTT CASSLGFQGTIYF
. TRBD1 TRBJ1-2 TRBV19 TGTGCCAGTAGTATCGGGACAGCCGGAAATGGCTACACCTTC CASSIGTAGNGYTF
. . TRBJ1-3 TRBV9 TGTGCCAGCAGCCCCCCGGGCGCTGGAAACACCATATATTTT CASSPPGAGNTIYF
. TRBD2 TRBJ2-1 TRBV6-5 TGTGCCAGCACTGGACTAGCGGGAAATAATGAGCAGTTCTTC CASTGLAGNNEQFF
. . TRBJ1-1 TRBV19 TGTGCCAGTACGTGGCGGCTGAACACTGAAGCTTTCTTT CASTWRLNTEAFF
. TRBD2 TRBJ2-5 TRBV9 TGTGCCAGCAGTCGGACTAGCGGCCAAGAGACCCAGTACTTC CASSRTSGQETQYF
. TRBD2 TRBJ2-7 TRBV7-2 TGTGCCAGCAGCTCTAGCGGGGGGCCCTACGAGCAGTACTTC CASSSSGGPYEQYF
. . TRBJ2-5 TRBV12-5 TGTGCTAGTGGTTTGGCCCCCCCCGTGGAGACCCAGTACTTC CASGLAPPVETQYF
. . TRBJ2-3 TRBV6-6 TGTGCCAGCAGATCATGGGGGGATACGCAGTATTTT CASRSWGDTQYF
. . TRBJ2-2 TRBV5-1 TGCGCCAGCAGCTTGGATTTAGCGACCAACACCGGGGAGCTGTTTTTT CASSLDLATNTGELFF
once . TRBJ2-7 TRBV5-1 TGCGCCAGCAGCTTAGGTCTGAACTACGAGCAGTACTTC CASSLGLNYEQYF
. . TRBJ1-3 TRBV5-1 TGCGCCAGCAAACAGGAAGGCGGAAACACCATATATTTT CASKQEGGNTIYF